The T cell receptor beta chain described here comes from a study of cytomegalovirus exposure and HLA in healthy donors. Overall study results and limits: Upon later analysis, TCR association rates were observed to vary by HLA locus, being highest for DRB1 and lowest for HLA-C. A prior analysis recorded that most TCR beta V segments were productive about 87% or about 30% of the time. Most subjects' HLA-A and HLA-B alleles were reportedly predicted from TCR beta sequences.

Comments on this clone: What it recognizes is unknown.

PCR amplification relied on 60 Vbeta primers (plus 13 Jbeta primers). Sequenced by immunoSEQ multiplex PCR; TCRdb stores in-frame clones only, minus some. The sample consists of a few hundred thousand clones, around nine tenths of them appearing once. The CDR3 consists of 15 residues. Germline CDR1 and CDR2: ENHRY and SYGVKD. Trimming cost V 10 bases and J 3 bases; bases outside gene matches: 9. This chain connects TRBV10-3 to TRBJ1-4; 9 nucleotides align to TRBD1. Material for sequencing was PBMCs. The clonotype originates from a girl aged 2-10 years in good health and CMV-seronegative. The CDR3 loop reads CATTGGSGSNEKLFF. The CDR3 coding sequence is TGTGCCACAACAGGGGGCTCTGGGTCTAATGAAAAACTGTTTTTT.